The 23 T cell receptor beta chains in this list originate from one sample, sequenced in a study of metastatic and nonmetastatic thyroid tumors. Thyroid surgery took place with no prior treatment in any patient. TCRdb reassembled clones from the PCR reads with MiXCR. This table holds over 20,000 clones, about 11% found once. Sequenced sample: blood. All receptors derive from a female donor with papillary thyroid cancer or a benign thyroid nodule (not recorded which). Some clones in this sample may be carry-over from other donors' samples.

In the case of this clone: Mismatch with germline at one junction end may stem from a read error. The CDR3 is CASRRWESTDTRYF. The CDR3 DNA reads as TGTGCCAGCAGACGTTGGGAGAGCACAGATACGCGGTATTTT. V and J are TRBV28 and TRBJ2-3; maybe TRBD2 (5 bases). The CDR3 runs to 14 residues. The germline V gene has CDR1 MDHEN and CDR2 SYDVKM.

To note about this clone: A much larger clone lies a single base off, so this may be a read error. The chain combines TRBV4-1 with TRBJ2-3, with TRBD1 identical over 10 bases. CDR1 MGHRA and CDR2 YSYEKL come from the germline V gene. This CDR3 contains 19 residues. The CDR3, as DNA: TGCGCCATCAGCCCCCGGGACAGGGGCGTATCACAGCGCACAGATACGCAGTATTTT. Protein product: CAISPRDRGVSQRTDTQYF.

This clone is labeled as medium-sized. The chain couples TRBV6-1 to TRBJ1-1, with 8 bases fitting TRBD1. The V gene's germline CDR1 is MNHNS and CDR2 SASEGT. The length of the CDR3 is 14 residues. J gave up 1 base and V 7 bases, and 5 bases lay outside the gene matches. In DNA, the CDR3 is TGTGCCAGCACCCAGGGGGCGACGAACACTGAAGCTTTCTTT. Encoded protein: CASTQGATNTEAFF.

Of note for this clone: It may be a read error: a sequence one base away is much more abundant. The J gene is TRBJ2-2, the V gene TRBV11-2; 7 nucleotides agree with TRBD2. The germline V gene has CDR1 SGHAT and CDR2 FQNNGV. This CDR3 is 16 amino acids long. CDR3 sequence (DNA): TGTGCCAGCAGCCCCATGGGGACTACCAACACCGGGGAGCCGTTTTTT. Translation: CASSPMGTTNTGEPFF.

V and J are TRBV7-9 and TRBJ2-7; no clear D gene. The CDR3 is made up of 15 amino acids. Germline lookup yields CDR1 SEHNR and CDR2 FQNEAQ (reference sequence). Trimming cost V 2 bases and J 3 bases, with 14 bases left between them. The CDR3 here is CASSLSGQTFYEQYF. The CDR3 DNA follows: TGTGCCAGCAGCTTATCCGGGCAGACCTTCTACGAGCAGTACTTC.

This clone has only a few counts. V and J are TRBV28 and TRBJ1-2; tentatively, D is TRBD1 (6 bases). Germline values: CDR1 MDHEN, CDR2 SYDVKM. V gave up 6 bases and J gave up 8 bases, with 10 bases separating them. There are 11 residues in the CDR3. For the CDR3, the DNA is TGTGCCAGCAGACAGGGAAAAGGCTACACCTTC. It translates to CASRQGKGYTF.

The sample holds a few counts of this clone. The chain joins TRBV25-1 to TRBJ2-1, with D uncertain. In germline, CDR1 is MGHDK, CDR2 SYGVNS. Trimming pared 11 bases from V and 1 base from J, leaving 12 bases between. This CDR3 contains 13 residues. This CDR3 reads CASAQLSYNEQFF. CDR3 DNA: TGTGCCTCCGCACAGTTATCCTACAATGAGCAGTTCTTC.

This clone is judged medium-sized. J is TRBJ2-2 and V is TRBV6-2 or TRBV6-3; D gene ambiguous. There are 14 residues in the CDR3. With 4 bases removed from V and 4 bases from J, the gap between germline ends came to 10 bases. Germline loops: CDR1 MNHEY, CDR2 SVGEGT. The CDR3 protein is CASSLKGSTGELFF. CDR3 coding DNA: TGTGCCAGCAGTTTGAAGGGATCCACCGGGGAGCTGTTTTTT.

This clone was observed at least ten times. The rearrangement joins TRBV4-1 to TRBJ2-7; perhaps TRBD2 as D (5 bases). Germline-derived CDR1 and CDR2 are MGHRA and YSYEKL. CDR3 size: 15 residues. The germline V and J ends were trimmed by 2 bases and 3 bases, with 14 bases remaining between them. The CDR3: CASSQNGAVGYEQYF. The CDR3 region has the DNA TGCGCCAGCAGCCAAAATGGAGCGGTAGGCTACGAGCAGTACTTC.

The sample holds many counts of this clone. In DNA form, the CDR3 reads TGCGCCAGCAGCTCCGAAAAGTGGACAGGGGGCTCGGAAAAACTGTTTTTT. Translating gives CASSSEKWTGGSEKLFF. This chain links TRBV4-3 with TRBJ1-4; 11 nucleotides align to TRBD1. The trim removed 5 bases at V and 8 bases at J, leaving 13 bases unmatched. Per germline, CDR1 LGHNA and CDR2 YSLEER. CDR3 size: 17 residues.

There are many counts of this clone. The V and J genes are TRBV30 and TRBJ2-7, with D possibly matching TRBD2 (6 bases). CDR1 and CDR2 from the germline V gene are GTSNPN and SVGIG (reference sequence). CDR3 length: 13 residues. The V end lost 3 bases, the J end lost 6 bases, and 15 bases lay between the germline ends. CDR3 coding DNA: TGTGCCTGGAGCGACGGACTAACTGGCGAGCAGTACTTC. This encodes CAWSDGLTGEQYF.

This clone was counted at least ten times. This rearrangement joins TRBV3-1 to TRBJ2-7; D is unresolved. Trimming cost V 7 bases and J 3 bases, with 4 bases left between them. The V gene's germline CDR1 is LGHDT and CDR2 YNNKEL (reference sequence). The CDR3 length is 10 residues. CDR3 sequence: CASTRYEQYF. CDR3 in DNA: TGTGCCAGCACCCGCTACGAGCAGTACTTC.

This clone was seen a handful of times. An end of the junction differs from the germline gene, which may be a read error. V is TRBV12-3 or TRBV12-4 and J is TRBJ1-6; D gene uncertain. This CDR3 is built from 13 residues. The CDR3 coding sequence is TGTGCCTGCAGTTCCCAACGAAACCCACCCCTCCACTTT. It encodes CACSSQRNPPLHF.

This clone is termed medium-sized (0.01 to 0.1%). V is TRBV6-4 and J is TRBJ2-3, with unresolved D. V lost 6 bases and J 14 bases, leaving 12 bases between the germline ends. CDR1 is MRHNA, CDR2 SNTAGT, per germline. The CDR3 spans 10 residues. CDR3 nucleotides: TGTGCCAGCAGCCACGGAGCGCGGTATTTT. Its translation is CASSHGARYF.

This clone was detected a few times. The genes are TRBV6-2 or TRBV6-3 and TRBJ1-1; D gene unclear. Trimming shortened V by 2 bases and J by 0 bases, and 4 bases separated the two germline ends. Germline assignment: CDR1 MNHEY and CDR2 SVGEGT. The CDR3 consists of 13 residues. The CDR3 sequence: CASSYEVNTEAFF. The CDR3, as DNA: TGTGCCAGCAGTTACGAGGTGAACACTGAAGCTTTCTTT.

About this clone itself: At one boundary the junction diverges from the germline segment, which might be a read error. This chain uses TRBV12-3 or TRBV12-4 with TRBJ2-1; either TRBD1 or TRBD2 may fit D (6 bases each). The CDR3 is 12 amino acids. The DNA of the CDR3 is TGTGCCAGCAGATTAGGGGGGAATGAGCAGTTCTTC. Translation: CASRLGGNEQFF.

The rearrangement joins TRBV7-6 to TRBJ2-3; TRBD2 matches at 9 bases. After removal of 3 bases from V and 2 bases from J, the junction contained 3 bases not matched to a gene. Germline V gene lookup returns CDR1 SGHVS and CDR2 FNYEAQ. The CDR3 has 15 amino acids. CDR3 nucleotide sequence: TGTGCCAGCAGCTTTCGCGGGAGGGACACAGATACGCAGTATTTT. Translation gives CASSFRGRDTDTQYF.

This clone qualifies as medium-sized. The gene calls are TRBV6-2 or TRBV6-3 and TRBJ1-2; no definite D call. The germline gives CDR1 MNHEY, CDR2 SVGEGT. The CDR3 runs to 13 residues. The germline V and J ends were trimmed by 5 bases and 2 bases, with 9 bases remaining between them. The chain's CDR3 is CASSVGPNYGYTF. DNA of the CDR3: TGTGCCAGCAGTGTCGGGCCGAACTATGGCTACACCTTC.

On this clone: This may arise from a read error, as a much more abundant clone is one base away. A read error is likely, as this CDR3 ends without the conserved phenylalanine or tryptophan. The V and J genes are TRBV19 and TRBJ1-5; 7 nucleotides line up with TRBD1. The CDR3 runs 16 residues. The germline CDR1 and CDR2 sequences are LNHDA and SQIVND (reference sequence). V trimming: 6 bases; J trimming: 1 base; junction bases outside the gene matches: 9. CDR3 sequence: CASRAVTGNSNQPQHS. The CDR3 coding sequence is TGTGCCAGTAGAGCCGTGACAGGGAACAGCAATCAGCCCCAGCATTCT.

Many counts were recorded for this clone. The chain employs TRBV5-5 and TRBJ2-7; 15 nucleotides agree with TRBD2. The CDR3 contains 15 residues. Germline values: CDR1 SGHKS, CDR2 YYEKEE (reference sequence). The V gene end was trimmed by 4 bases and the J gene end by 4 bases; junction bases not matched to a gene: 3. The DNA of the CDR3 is TGTGCCAGCAGCCCGGGGACTAGCGGGAGGTACGAGCAGTACTTC. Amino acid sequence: CASSPGTSGRYEQYF.

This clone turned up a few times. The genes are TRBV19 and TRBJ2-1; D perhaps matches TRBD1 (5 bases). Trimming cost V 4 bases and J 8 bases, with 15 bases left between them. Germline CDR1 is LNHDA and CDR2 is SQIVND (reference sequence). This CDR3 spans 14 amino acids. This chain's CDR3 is CASSKPGIMDEQFF. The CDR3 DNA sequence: TGTGCCAGTAGTAAGCCAGGGATAATGGATGAGCAGTTCTTC. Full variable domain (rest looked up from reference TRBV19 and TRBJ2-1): DGGITQSPKYLFRKEGQNVTLSCEQNLNHDAMYWYRQDPGQGLRLIYYSQIVNDFQKGDIAEGYSVSREKKESFPLTVTSAQKNPTAFYLCASSKPGIMDEQFFGPGTRLTVL.

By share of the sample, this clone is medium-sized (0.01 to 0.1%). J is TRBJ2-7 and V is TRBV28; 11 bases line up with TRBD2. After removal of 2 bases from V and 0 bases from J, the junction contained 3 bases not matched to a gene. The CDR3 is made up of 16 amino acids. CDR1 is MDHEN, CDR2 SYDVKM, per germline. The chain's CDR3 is CASSLDTSGSSYEQYF. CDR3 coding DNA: TGTGCCAGCAGTTTAGATACTAGCGGGAGCTCCTACGAGCAGTACTTC.

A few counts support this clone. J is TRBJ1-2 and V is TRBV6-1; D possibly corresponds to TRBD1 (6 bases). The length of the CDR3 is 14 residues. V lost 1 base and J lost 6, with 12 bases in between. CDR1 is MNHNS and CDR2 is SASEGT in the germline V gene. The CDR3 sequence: CASSEVGGGDGYTF. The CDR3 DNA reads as TGTGCCAGCAGTGAAGTGGGAGGGGGTGATGGCTACACCTTC.